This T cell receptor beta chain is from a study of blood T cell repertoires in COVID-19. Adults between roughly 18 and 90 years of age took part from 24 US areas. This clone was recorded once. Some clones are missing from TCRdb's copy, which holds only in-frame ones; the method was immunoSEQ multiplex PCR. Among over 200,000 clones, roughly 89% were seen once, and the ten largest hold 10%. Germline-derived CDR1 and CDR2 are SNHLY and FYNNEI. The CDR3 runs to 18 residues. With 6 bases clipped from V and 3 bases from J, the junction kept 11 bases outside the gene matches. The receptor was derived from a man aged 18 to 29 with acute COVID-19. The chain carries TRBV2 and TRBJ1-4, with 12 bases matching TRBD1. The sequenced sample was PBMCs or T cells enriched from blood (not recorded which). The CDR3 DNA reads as TGTGCCAGCAGAGGACCGGGACAGGGGGCAGGGGCTAATGAAAAACTGTTTTTT. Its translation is CASRGPGQGAGANEKLFF.